The 3 T cell receptor beta chains below all came from one sample that was sequenced in a study of shared clonotypes between healthy human individuals. Profiled with immunoSEQ multiplex PCR; TCRdb holds only in-frame clones, not every one. The table records more than 500,000 clones, about 96% of them present only once. Input material: naive CD4+ T cells sorted from blood. The subset here: CD45RA+ positively selected. These receptors came from a woman in her twenties or thirties in good health.

The gene calls are TRBV28 and TRBJ2-2; possibly TRBD2 for D (5 bases). With 2 bases removed from V and 6 bases from J, the gap between germline ends came to 13 bases. The CDR3 consists of 15 residues. Germline V lookup: CDR1 MDHEN, CDR2 SYDVKM. In nucleotides, the CDR3 is TGTGCCAGCAGTTTACCCGTTTTGAGGGCCGGGGAGCTGTTTTTT. Its translation: CASSLPVLRAGELFF.

CDR3 protein: CASSAPGASEEKAQYF. DNA for the CDR3: TGCGCCAGCAGTGCTCCGGGAGCTTCGGAAGAGAAGGCCCAGTACTTC. The chain carries TRBV10-2 and TRBJ2-5, with D possibly matching TRBD2 (6 bases). The V gene's germline CDR1 is WSHSY and CDR2 SAAADI. The V end was cut by 4 bases, the J end by 9 bases, with 24 bases between. This CDR3 contains 16 residues.

The chain links TRBV7-2 to TRBJ2-3; 7 bases fit TRBD2. After removal of 3 bases from V and 6 bases from J, the junction contained 6 bases not matched to a gene. This CDR3 spans 14 amino acids. Germline lookup yields CDR1 SGHTA and CDR2 FQGNSA. The CDR3 loop reads CASSFSAGYDTQYF. CDR3 nucleotide sequence: TGTGCCAGCAGCTTTTCAGCGGGATACGATACGCAGTATTTT.